The 6 T cell receptor beta chains reported below all come from one sample, sequenced in a study of blood T cell repertoires in COVID-19. Sequencing used immunoSEQ multiplex PCR; TCRdb keeps in-frame clones, though not all of them. The sample lists 65,000 to 95,000 clones; around nine tenths were seen once. Sample: peripheral blood. These receptors all come from a man in his sixties or seventies with active or convalescent COVID-19.

The V and J genes are TRBV7-3 and TRBJ2-2; 10 positions agree with TRBD1. The germline CDR1 and CDR2 sequences are SGHTA and FQGTGA. J gave up 0 bases and V 3 bases, and 1 base lay outside the gene matches. The CDR3 covers 16 residues. In DNA, the CDR3 is TGTGCCAGCAGCTTGACAGGGGGCGCGAACACCGGGGAGCTGTTTTTT. Translation gives CASSLTGGANTGELFF.

J is TRBJ1-5 and V is TRBV28; a possible D gene is TRBD1 (5 bases). Germline V gene lookup returns CDR1 MDHEN and CDR2 SYDVKM. The CDR3 length is 12 residues. V was trimmed by 6 bases and J by 3 bases, leaving 6 bases between them. The CDR3 DNA is TGTGCCAGCAGGGGGCTCAATCAGCCCCAGCATTTT. Translating gives CASRGLNQPQHF.

The chain recombines TRBV7-7 with TRBJ2-2; D gene uncertain. CDR3 length equals 16 residues. Trimming left V 4 bases short and J 1 base short, with 13 bases between. Germline assignment: CDR1 SSHAT and CDR2 FNYEAQ (reference sequence). The CDR3 DNA follows: TGTGCCAGCAGCTCAGAGGTGGAGCGGAACACCGGGGAGCTGTTTTTT. Protein sequence: CASSSEVERNTGELFF.

V and J are TRBV5-4 and TRBJ1-3; D unresolved. Germline lookup yields CDR1 SGHNT and CDR2 YYREEE (reference sequence). Trimming pared 3 bases from V and 4 bases from J, leaving 14 bases between. This CDR3 has 15 residues. The CDR3 loop is CASSSDGRGGNTIYF. In DNA, the CDR3 is TGTGCCAGCAGCTCGGACGGCCGAGGGGGAAACACCATATATTTT.

This clone was detected only a few times. CDR3 coding DNA: TGTGCCAGCAGTCCACTGCGTTATTTCGAGCAGTACTTC. It encodes CASSPLRYFEQYF. This chain joins TRBV6-5 and TRBJ2-7; D is unclear. This CDR3 has 13 residues. V lost 5 bases and J 6 bases, leaving 14 bases between the germline ends. Germline V gene data show CDR1 as MNHEY and CDR2 as SVGAGI.

The V call is TRBV27, the J call TRBJ1-2, with 11 bases identical to TRBD1. Trimming cost V 5 bases and J 6 bases; bases outside gene matches: 8. The length of the CDR3 is 15 residues. Germline CDR1 is MNHEY and CDR2 is SMNVEV (reference sequence). The CDR3 region is CASSRQDRGLDGYTF. The CDR3 DNA is TGTGCCAGCAGTCGACAGGACAGGGGGCTTGATGGCTACACCTTC.